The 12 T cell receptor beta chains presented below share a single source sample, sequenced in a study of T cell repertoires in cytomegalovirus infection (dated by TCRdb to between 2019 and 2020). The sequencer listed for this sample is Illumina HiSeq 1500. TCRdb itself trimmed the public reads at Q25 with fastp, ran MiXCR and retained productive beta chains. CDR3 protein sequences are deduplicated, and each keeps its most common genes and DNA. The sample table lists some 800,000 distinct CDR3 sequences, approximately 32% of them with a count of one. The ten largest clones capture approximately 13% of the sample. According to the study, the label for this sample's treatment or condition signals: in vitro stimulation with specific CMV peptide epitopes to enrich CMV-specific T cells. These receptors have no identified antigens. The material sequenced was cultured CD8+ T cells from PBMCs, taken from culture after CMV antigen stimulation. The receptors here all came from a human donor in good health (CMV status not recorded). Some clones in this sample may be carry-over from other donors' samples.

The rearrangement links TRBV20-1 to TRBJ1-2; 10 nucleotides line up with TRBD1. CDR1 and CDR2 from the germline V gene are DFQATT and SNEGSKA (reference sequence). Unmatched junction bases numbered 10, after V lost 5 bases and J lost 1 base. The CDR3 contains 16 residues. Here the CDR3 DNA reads TGCAGTGCTCCCAACCGTGACAGGGGGCTTAACTATGGCTACACCTTC. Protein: CSAPNRDRGLNYGYTF.

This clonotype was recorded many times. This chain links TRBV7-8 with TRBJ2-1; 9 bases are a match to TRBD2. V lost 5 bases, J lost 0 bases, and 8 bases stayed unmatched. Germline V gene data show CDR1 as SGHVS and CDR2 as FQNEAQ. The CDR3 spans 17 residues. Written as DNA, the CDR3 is TGTGCCAGCAGCCCCTCGGGCGGGGGGGCCTCCTACAATGAGCAGTTCTTC. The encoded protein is CASSPSGGGASYNEQFF.

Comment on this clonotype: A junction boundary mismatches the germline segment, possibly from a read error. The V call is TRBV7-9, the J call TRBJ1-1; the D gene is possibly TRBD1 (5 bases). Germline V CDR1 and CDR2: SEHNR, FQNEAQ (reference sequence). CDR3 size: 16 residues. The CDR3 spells CASRLGGLGGGTEAFF. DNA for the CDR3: TGTGCCAGCAGATTAGGCGGTCTCGGGGGTGGCACTGAAGCTTTCTTT.

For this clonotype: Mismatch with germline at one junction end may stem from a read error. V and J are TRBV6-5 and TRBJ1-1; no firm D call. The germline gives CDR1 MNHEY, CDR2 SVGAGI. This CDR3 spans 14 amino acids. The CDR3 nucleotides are TGTGCCAGCAGTTACTCAGACGGCTCCACTCAAGCTTTCTTT. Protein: CASSYSDGSTQAFF.

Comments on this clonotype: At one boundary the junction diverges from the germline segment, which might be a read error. In DNA, the CDR3 is TGTGCCAGCAGCTCGGGACCTCAGGGGTTCTTC. Its translation is CASSSGPQGFF. The chain couples TRBV5-3 to TRBJ2-1; the D gene could be TRBD1 or TRBD2 (5 bases each). TRBV5-3 is an ORF; its function is uncertain. CDR3 length: 11 residues.

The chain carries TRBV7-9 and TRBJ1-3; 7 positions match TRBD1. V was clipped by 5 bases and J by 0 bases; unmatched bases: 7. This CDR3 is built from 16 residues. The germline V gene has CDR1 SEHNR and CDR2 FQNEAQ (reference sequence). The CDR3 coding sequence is TGTGCCAGCAGCACGCGGGACAGTTACTCTGGAAACACCATATATTTT. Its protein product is CASSTRDSYSGNTIYF.

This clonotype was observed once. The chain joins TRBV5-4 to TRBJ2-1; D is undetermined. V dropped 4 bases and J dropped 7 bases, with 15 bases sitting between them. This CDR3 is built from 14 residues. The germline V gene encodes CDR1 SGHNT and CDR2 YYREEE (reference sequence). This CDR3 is CASSPYDLGNEQFF. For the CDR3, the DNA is TGTGCCAGCAGCCCCTATGATTTGGGGAATGAGCAGTTCTTC.

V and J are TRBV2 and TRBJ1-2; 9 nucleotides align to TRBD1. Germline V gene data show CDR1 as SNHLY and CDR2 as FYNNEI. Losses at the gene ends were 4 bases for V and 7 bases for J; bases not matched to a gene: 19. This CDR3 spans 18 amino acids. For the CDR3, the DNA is TGTGCCAGCAGTGTACCGGAGGGTGGGGACAGGGTTTATCGTGGCTACACCTTC. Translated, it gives CASSVPEGGDRVYRGYTF.

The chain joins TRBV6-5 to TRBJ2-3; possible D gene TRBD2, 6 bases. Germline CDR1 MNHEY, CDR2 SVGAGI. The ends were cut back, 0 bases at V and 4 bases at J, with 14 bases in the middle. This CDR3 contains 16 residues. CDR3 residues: CASSYSPSDVSDTQYF. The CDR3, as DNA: TGTGCCAGCAGTTACTCCCCTAGCGACGTGTCAGATACGCAGTATTTT.

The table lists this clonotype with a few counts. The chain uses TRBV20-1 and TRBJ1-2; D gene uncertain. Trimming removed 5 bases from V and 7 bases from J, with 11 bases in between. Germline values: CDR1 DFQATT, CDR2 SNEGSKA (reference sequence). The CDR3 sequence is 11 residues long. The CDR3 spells CSAQGRGGYTF. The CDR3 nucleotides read TGCAGTGCTCAAGGCCGGGGTGGCTACACCTTC.

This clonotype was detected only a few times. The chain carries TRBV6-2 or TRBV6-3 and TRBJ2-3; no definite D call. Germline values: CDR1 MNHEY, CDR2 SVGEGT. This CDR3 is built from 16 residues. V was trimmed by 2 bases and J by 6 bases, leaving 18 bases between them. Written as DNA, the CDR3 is TGTGCCAGCAGTTACCCCCTTCGGCAGCCGCTGGATACGCAGTATTTT. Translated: CASSYPLRQPLDTQYF.

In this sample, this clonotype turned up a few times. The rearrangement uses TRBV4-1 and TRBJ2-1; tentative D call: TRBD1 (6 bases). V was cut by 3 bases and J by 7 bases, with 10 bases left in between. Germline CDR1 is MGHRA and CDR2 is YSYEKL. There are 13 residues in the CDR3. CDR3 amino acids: CASSQRGKNEQFF. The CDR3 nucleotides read TGCGCCAGCAGCCAGAGGGGGAAAAATGAGCAGTTCTTC.